This entry features one TCR beta chain sequence. The target antigen is unknown. The sample comes from a study of memory CD4+ T cells and cytomegalovirus serostatus. Across the whole study: Of the healthy Belgian adults, several were CMV seropositive and 20 to 25 seronegative. General study results and limits: CD4+ memory repertoires contained about two fifths of the roughly 160 reported CMV TCRbeta sequences. Suggested: most of the CMV-linked TCR signature lies in CD4+ memory cells.

V was pared by 4 bases and J by 2 bases, with 9 bases of the junction left unmatched. Looked up from germline, CDR1 is MDHEN and CDR2 is SYDVKM. This CDR3 region has 17 residues. Single viable CD3+CD4+CD8-CD45RO+ cells were sorted as the memory CD4+ T cells. Libraries were prepared by immunoSEQ multiplex PCR; TCRdb keeps only in-frame clonotypes and omits some of them. Of 85,000 to 100,000 clones in the sample, 75% to 85% are singletons; the top ten hold 3.6%. The rearrangement joins TRBV28 to TRBJ2-1, with 9 bases lining up with TRBD1. Material: memory CD4+ T cells from blood. The sequence was obtained from an adult in good health and CMV-seropositive. Here the CDR3 DNA reads TGTGCCAGCAGTTCTAACCAGTGGACAGGGGCCTACAATGAGCAGTTCTTC. It translates to CASSSNQWTGAYNEQFF.